The present T cell receptor (beta chain) was sequenced within a study of identical twins. Study-wide findings and caveats: Out-of-frame beta sequences exhibited a weaker degree of excess twin sharing.

This clonotype was counted only a few times. Its antigen remains unknown. TCRdb independently ran MiXCR on the 5' RACE reads; one entry per CDR3 protein. The sample yields 600,000 to 800,000 distinct CDR3 sequences, 21% seen once. The same sample was also studied in work on T cells expressing NK-cell markers.

Sequencing was done on a sample of PBMCs. This receptor was taken from a woman younger than 35 in good health.

The CDR3 DNA sequence: TGTGCCACCAGTGATTTACGGGGACATCAGCCCCAGCATTTT. Residues: CATSDLRGHQPQHF. J is TRBJ1-5 and V is TRBV24-1; possible D gene TRBD1, 5 bases. The V end lost 1 base, the J end lost 5 bases, and 8 bases lay between the germline ends. The germline V gene has CDR1 KGHDR and CDR2 SFDVKD. The CDR3 is 14 residues long.